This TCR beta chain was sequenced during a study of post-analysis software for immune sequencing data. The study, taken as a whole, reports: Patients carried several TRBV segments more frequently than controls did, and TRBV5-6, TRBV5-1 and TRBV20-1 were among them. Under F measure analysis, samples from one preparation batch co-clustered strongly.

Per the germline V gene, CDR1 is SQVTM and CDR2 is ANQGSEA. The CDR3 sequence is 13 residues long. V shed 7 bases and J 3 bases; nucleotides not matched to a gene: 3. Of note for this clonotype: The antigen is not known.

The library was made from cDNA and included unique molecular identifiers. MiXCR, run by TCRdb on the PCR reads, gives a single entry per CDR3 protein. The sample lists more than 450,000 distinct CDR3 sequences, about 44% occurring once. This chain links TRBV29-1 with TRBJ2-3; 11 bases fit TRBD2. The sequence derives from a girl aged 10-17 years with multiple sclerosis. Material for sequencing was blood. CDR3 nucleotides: TGCAGCGAATTAGCGGGGGGGACAGATACGCAGTATTTT. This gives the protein CSELAGGTDTQYF.